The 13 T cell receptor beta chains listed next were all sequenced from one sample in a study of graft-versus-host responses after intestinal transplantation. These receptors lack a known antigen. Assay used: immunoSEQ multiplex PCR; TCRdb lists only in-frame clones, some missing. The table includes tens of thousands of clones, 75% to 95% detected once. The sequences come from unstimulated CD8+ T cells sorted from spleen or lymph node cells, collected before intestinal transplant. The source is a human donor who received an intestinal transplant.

This chain's CDR3 is CASSQAGQGTGTGELFF. Written as DNA, the CDR3 is TGCGCCAGCAGCCAAGCCGGACAGGGAACGGGGACCGGGGAGCTGTTTTTT. The V gene is TRBV4-1, the J gene TRBJ2-2; 8 nucleotides line up with TRBD1. The CDR3 length is 17 residues. V gave up 1 base and J gave up 5 bases; unmatched junction bases: 9. Germline-derived CDR1 and CDR2 are MGHRA and YSYEKL.

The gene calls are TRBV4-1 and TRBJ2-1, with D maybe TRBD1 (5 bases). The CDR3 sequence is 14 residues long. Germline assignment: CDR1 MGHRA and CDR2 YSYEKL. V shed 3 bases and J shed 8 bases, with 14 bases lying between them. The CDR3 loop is CASSQRIGVYEQFF. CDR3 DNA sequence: TGCGCCAGCAGCCAGCGGATAGGGGTGTATGAGCAGTTCTTC.

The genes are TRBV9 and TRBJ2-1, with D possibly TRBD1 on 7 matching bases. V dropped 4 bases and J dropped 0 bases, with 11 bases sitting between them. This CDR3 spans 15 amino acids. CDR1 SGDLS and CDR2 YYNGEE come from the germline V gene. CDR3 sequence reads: CASSPGGSSYNEQFF. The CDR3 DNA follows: TGTGCCAGCAGCCCAGGGGGGAGCTCCTACAATGAGCAGTTCTTC. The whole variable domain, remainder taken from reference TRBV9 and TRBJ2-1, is DSGVTQTPKHLITATGQRVTLRCSPRSGDLSVYWYQQSLDQGLQFLIQYYNGEERAKGNILERFSAQQFPDLHSELNLSSLELGDSALYFCASSPGGSSYNEQFFGPGTRLTVL.

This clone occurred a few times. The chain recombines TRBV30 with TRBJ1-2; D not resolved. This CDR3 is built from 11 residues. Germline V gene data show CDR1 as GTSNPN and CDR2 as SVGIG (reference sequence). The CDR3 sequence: CAGVLSYGYTF. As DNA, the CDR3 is TGTGCGGGCGTATTGAGCTATGGCTACACCTTC.

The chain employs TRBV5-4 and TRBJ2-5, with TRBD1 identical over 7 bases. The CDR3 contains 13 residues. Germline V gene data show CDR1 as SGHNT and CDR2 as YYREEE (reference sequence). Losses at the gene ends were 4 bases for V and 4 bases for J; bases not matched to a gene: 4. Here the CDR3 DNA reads TGTGCCAGCAGCGATACAGGGGTAGAGACCCAGTACTTC. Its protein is CASSDTGVETQYF.

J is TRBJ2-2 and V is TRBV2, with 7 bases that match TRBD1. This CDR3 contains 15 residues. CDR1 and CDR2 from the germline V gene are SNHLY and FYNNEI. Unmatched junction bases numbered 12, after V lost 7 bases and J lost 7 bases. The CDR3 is CASISHRGTNGELFF. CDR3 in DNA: TGTGCCAGCATCAGTCACAGGGGAACGAACGGGGAGCTGTTTTTT.

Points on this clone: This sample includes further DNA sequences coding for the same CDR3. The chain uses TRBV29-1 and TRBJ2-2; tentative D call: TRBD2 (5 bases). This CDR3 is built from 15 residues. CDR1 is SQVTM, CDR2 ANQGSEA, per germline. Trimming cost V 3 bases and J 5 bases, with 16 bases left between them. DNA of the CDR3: TGCAGCGTTGACCCGGTTGGGAGCGAAACCGGGGAGCTGTTTTTT. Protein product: CSVDPVGSETGELFF.

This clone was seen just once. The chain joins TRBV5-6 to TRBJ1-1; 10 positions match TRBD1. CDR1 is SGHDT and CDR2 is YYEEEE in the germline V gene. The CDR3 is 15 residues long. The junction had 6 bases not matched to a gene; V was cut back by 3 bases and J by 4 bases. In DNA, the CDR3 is TGTGCCAGCAGCTGGGACAGGGGATTGGGCACTGAAGCTTTCTTT. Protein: CASSWDRGLGTEAFF.

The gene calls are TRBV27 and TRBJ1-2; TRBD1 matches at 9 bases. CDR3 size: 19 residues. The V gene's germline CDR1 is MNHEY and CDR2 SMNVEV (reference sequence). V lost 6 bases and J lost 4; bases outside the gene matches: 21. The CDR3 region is CASRFSPSGTGTPLYGYTF. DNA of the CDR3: TGTGCCAGCAGATTTTCGCCCTCCGGGACAGGGACTCCTCTCTATGGCTACACCTTC.

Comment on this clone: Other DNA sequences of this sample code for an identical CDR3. CDR3 DNA: TGCGCCAGCAGCTTGACAGGCACTGAAGCTTTCTTT. Amino acids: CASSLTGTEAFF. V usage is TRBV5-1 and J usage is TRBJ1-1; D is possibly TRBD1 (5 bases). Germline V gene sequence: CDR1 SGHRS, CDR2 YFSETQ. This CDR3 is 12 amino acids long. The germline V and J ends were trimmed by 1 base and 4 bases, with 5 bases remaining between them.

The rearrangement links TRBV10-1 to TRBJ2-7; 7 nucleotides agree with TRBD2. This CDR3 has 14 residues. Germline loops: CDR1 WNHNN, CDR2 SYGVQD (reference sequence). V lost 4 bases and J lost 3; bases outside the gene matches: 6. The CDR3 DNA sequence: TGCGCCAGCAGTGTTGGGGGGGACGGCTACGAGCAGTACTTC. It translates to CASSVGGDGYEQYF.

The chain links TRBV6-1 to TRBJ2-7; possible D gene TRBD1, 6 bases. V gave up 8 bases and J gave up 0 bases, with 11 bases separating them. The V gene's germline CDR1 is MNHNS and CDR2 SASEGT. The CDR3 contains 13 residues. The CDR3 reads CASARDISYEQYF. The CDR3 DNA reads TGTGCCAGCGCCCGGGACATCTCCTACGAGCAGTACTTC.

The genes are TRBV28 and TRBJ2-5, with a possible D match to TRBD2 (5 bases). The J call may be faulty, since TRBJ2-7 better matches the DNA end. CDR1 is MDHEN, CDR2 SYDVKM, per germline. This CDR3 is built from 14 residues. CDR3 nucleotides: TGTGCCAGCAGTTTAAGCGGCACAAACTACGAGCAGTACTTC. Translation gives CASSLSGTNYEQYF.